This TCR beta chain was captured in a study of shared clonotypes between healthy human individuals. About the study: Every donor yielded three CD4 naive, three CD4 memory, two CD8 naive and one CD8 memory plate.

The CDR3 contains 15 residues. Germline values: CDR1 SGHTA, CDR2 FQGNSA. V dropped 3 bases and J dropped 1; count of bases not matched to a gene: 4. Method: immunoSEQ multiplex PCR; TCRdb's copy keeps in-frame clones and lacks some. The sample includes hundreds of thousands of clones, 95% to 98% of them seen just once. Positive CCR7 selection of CD45RO-negative cells yielded the naive CD8 cells, and terminally differentiated effector memory CD45RA+ cells were excluded. Donors were healthy HIV-negative adults without recently reported acute infections or vaccinations. The donors, all of them Caucasian adults, lived in Nashville, Tennessee.

The genes are TRBV7-2 and TRBJ2-7, with TRBD1 matching over 9 bases. The clonotype was recovered from a man between 25 and 39 years old in good health. The sample taken for sequencing was naive CD8+ T cells sorted from blood. The CDR3 nucleotides are TGTGCCAGCAGCTTTACAGGGGGCGCGTCCTACGAGCAGTACTTC. Translating it yields CASSFTGGASYEQYF.